Presented here are 14 T cell receptor beta chains from one specimen sequenced in a study of shared clonotypes between healthy human individuals. Here immunoSEQ multiplex PCR was the method, and the copy in TCRdb shows in-frame clones only, minus some. The sample holds millions of clones, around 95% seen once. The specimen was naive CD4+ T cells sorted from blood. Regarding subset: CD45RA+ positively selected. These receptor sequences come from a young man in good health.

J is TRBJ1-1 and V is TRBV9, with a weak D call TRBD1 (6 bases). This CDR3 region has 15 residues. Trimming left V 3 bases short and J 0 bases short, with 12 bases between. The V gene's germline CDR1 is SGDLS and CDR2 YYNGEE. CDR3 residues: CASSAYGTMNTEAFF. CDR3 in DNA: TGTGCCAGCAGCGCTTACGGGACAATGAACACTGAAGCTTTCTTT.

The chain employs TRBV2 and TRBJ2-1; TRBD1 is a possible D gene (6 bases). This CDR3 is 11 amino acids long. The germline gives CDR1 SNHLY, CDR2 FYNNEI. The V gene lost 10 bases and the J gene lost 4 bases, with 8 bases spanning the gap. The CDR3 DNA is TGTGCCAACGGACAGTACAATGAGCAGTTCTTC. Its translation is CANGQYNEQFF.

This clone was detected a few times. Other nucleotide sequences from this sample produce the same CDR3. J is TRBJ2-2 and V is TRBV6-5, with 7 bases aligning to TRBD1. V lost 6 bases and J lost 2; bases outside the gene matches: 6. The CDR3 has 15 amino acids. Germline loops: CDR1 MNHEY, CDR2 SVGAGI. For the CDR3, the DNA is TGTGCCAGCAGATCCGGGACAGCAAACACCGGGGAGCTGTTTTTT. Encoded protein: CASRSGTANTGELFF.

The chain joins TRBV7-9 to TRBJ2-7; 12 nucleotides agree with TRBD2. The germline CDR1 and CDR2 sequences are SEHNR and FQNEAQ (reference sequence). V shed 4 bases and J 6 bases; nucleotides not matched to a gene: 4. This CDR3 is built from 14 residues. CDR3 sequence: CASSSTSGRSEQYF. DNA of the CDR3: TGTGCCAGCAGCTCGACTAGCGGGAGAAGCGAGCAGTACTTC.

The chain is built from TRBV10-3 and TRBJ2-7; D perhaps matches TRBD1 (6 bases). Deletions cut 6 bases from V and 4 bases from J, with 13 bases between. CDR1 is ENHRY, CDR2 SYGVKD, per germline. This CDR3 has 13 residues. CDR3 in amino acids: CAIRGDTDYEQYF. CDR3 DNA: TGTGCCATCAGAGGGGACACGGATTACGAGCAGTACTTC.

The chain joins TRBV6-1 to TRBJ1-2; D is unresolved. Trimming left V 7 bases short and J 5 bases short, with 20 bases between. The CDR3 length is 15 residues. The V gene's germline CDR1 is MNHNS and CDR2 SASEGT. The CDR3 sequence is CASISGQRLDYGYTF. DNA of the CDR3: TGTGCCAGCATCTCGGGCCAGAGACTAGATTATGGCTACACCTTC.

CDR3 amino acids: CASSLFPQGDGYTF. The CDR3 region has the DNA TGTGCCAGCAGCCTCTTCCCCCAGGGGGATGGCTACACCTTC. This rearrangement joins TRBV7-2 to TRBJ1-2; 7 bases match TRBD1. This CDR3 is 14 amino acids long. The V and J ends lost 5 bases and 6 bases, in that order; junction bases with no gene match: 9. Looked up from germline, CDR1 is SGHTA and CDR2 is FQGNSA.

The chain carries TRBV7-2 and TRBJ2-5; 7 bases are a match to TRBD2. The CDR3 sequence is 15 residues long. Per germline, CDR1 SGHTA and CDR2 FQGNSA. The ends lost 2 bases at V and 1 base at J; junction bases unmatched: 4. This chain's CDR3 is CASSLNSGAQETQYF. Written as DNA, the CDR3 is TGTGCCAGCAGCTTAAACAGCGGGGCCCAAGAGACCCAGTACTTC.

In its sample, this clone was seen once. The genes are TRBV7-9 and TRBJ1-2; TRBD1 matches 8 bases. The CDR3 has 15 amino acids. The germline gives CDR1 SEHNR, CDR2 FQNEAQ (reference sequence). The V gene end was trimmed by 0 bases and the J gene end by 6 bases; junction bases not matched to a gene: 6. CDR3 bases: TGTGCCAGCAGCTTAGCTCGGCAGGGGGCGAATGGCTACACCTTC. Translated: CASSLARQGANGYTF.

This clone was observed once. The V and J genes are TRBV2 and TRBJ2-3; D call uncertain. Germline CDR1 reads SNHLY; CDR2 reads FYNNEI. The CDR3 spans 16 residues. V was trimmed by 4 bases and J by 0 bases, leaving 14 bases between them. CDR3 protein: CASSVGYKSSTDTQYF. The CDR3 region has the DNA TGTGCCAGCAGTGTGGGCTACAAATCTAGCACAGATACGCAGTATTTT.

The chain links TRBV27 to TRBJ1-5; tentatively, D is TRBD1 (6 bases). The CDR3 sequence is 20 residues long. CDR1 and CDR2 (germline): MNHEY, SMNVEV (reference sequence). Trimming stripped 4 bases from V and 0 bases from J, with 25 bases between. Here the CDR3 DNA reads TGTGCCAGCAGTTCGTTGCCCCTACAGGGACTGGTTTATAGCAATCAGCCCCAGCATTTT. Its protein product is CASSSLPLQGLVYSNQPQHF.

V and J are TRBV5-1 and TRBJ1-2; D is possibly TRBD1 (6 bases). In germline, CDR1 is SGHRS, CDR2 YFSETQ. Trimming removed 0 bases at V and 4 bases at J, with 16 bases between. The CDR3 covers 16 residues. The CDR3 loop is CASSLGTAALFYGYTF. The CDR3 coding sequence is TGCGCCAGCAGCTTGGGGACAGCGGCCTTATTCTATGGCTACACCTTC.

This chain connects TRBV5-1 to TRBJ2-1; unclear D gene. V dropped 1 base and J dropped 4 bases, with 12 bases sitting between them. CDR3 length: 15 residues. Germline loops: CDR1 SGHRS, CDR2 YFSETQ. CDR3 sequence reads: CASSLPLTEYNEQFF. CDR3 in DNA: TGCGCCAGCAGCTTGCCCCTCACAGAGTACAATGAGCAGTTCTTC.

This clone was counted a single time. The chain links TRBV28 to TRBJ1-4; tentative D call: TRBD1 (5 bases). V was shortened by 3 bases and J by 5 bases, with 7 bases between the two germline ends. CDR3 length: 13 amino acids. The germline gives CDR1 MDHEN, CDR2 SYDVKM. CDR3 in DNA: TGTGCCAGCAGTTTGGCAGGGAATGAAAAACTGTTTTTT. Amino acid sequence: CASSLAGNEKLFF. Full variable domain (remainder filled in from reference TRBV28 and TRBJ1-4): DVKVTQSSRYLVKRTGEKVFLECVQDMDHENMFWYRQDPGLGLRLIYFSYDVKMKEKGDIPEGYSVSREKKERFSLILESASTNQTSMYLCASSLAGNEKLFFGSGTQLSVL.